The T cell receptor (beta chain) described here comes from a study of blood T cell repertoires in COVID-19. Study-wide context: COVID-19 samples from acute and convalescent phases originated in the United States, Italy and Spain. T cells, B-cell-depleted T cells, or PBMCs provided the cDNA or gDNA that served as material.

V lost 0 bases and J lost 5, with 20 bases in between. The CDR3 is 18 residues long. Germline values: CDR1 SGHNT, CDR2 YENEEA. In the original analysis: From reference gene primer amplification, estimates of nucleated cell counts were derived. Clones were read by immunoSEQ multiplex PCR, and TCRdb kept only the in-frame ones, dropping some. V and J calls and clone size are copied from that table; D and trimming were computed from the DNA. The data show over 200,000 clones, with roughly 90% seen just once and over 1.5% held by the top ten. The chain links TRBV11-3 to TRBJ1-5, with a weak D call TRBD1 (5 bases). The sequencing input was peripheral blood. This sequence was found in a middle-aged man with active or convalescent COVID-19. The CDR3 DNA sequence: TGTGCCAGCAGCTTAGATCGCCTTTGCCACGCGGGGGATCAGCCCCAGCATTTT. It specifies CASSLDRLCHAGDQPQHF.